What follows describes a single T cell receptor (beta chain). The antigen remains undetermined. In germline, CDR1 is SGHTS, CDR2 YDEGEE. The CDR3 totals 15 residues. V was cut by 1 base and J by 6 bases, with 16 bases left in between. It was after approximately 11 days of culture that CD4+ T cells were isolated. PCR showed that the person got SARS-CoV-2 infection at some point between March and December 2020. Either the BNT162b2 or mRNA-1273 vaccine was given to participants in two doses. Half of the medium was exchanged for IL-2 medium on both days 3 and 7. The sample is drawn from a study of vaccination effects on CD4 cells after COVID-19. On the study more broadly: Post-vaccine draws lagged the second dose by a median of 72 days. Study-wide points: Late after vaccination, infection- and vaccine-induced clones showed marked clonal contraction.

Generated by immunoSEQ multiplex PCR, the TCRdb table keeps only in-frame clones and is missing some. Of roughly 33,000 clones in the sample, around 72% were seen once. The chain uses TRBV5-8 and TRBJ1-2; D not resolved. The sequence came from a human donor who had a prior SARS-CoV-2 infection. This material consisted of CD4+ T cells from PBMCs cultured without peptide, taken after COVID-19 vaccination. CDR3 sequence (DNA): TGTGCCAGCAGCTTGCCGTCTGGCAGCAGAAATGGCTACACCTTC. This gives the protein CASSLPSGSRNGYTF.